This TCR beta chain was documented in a study of control samples from healthy donors and cancer patients. Germline assignment: CDR1 KGHSH and CDR2 LQKENI. The ends were cut back, 0 bases at V and 4 bases at J, with 9 bases in the middle. The length of the CDR3 is 14 residues. Libraries were prepared by immunoSEQ multiplex PCR; TCRdb keeps only in-frame clonotypes and omits some of them. The sample comprises tens of thousands of clones, around 87% of which are singletons, and roughly 13% rests with the top ten. Sequences were obtained from PBMCs. The chain combines TRBV18 with TRBJ1-2, with D uncertain. This TCR was sampled from a woman aged 60 to 75 with lung cancer. CDR3 in amino acids: CASSPPGFRYGYTF. CDR3 in DNA: TGTGCCAGCTCACCACCGGGGTTTCGCTATGGCTACACCTTC.